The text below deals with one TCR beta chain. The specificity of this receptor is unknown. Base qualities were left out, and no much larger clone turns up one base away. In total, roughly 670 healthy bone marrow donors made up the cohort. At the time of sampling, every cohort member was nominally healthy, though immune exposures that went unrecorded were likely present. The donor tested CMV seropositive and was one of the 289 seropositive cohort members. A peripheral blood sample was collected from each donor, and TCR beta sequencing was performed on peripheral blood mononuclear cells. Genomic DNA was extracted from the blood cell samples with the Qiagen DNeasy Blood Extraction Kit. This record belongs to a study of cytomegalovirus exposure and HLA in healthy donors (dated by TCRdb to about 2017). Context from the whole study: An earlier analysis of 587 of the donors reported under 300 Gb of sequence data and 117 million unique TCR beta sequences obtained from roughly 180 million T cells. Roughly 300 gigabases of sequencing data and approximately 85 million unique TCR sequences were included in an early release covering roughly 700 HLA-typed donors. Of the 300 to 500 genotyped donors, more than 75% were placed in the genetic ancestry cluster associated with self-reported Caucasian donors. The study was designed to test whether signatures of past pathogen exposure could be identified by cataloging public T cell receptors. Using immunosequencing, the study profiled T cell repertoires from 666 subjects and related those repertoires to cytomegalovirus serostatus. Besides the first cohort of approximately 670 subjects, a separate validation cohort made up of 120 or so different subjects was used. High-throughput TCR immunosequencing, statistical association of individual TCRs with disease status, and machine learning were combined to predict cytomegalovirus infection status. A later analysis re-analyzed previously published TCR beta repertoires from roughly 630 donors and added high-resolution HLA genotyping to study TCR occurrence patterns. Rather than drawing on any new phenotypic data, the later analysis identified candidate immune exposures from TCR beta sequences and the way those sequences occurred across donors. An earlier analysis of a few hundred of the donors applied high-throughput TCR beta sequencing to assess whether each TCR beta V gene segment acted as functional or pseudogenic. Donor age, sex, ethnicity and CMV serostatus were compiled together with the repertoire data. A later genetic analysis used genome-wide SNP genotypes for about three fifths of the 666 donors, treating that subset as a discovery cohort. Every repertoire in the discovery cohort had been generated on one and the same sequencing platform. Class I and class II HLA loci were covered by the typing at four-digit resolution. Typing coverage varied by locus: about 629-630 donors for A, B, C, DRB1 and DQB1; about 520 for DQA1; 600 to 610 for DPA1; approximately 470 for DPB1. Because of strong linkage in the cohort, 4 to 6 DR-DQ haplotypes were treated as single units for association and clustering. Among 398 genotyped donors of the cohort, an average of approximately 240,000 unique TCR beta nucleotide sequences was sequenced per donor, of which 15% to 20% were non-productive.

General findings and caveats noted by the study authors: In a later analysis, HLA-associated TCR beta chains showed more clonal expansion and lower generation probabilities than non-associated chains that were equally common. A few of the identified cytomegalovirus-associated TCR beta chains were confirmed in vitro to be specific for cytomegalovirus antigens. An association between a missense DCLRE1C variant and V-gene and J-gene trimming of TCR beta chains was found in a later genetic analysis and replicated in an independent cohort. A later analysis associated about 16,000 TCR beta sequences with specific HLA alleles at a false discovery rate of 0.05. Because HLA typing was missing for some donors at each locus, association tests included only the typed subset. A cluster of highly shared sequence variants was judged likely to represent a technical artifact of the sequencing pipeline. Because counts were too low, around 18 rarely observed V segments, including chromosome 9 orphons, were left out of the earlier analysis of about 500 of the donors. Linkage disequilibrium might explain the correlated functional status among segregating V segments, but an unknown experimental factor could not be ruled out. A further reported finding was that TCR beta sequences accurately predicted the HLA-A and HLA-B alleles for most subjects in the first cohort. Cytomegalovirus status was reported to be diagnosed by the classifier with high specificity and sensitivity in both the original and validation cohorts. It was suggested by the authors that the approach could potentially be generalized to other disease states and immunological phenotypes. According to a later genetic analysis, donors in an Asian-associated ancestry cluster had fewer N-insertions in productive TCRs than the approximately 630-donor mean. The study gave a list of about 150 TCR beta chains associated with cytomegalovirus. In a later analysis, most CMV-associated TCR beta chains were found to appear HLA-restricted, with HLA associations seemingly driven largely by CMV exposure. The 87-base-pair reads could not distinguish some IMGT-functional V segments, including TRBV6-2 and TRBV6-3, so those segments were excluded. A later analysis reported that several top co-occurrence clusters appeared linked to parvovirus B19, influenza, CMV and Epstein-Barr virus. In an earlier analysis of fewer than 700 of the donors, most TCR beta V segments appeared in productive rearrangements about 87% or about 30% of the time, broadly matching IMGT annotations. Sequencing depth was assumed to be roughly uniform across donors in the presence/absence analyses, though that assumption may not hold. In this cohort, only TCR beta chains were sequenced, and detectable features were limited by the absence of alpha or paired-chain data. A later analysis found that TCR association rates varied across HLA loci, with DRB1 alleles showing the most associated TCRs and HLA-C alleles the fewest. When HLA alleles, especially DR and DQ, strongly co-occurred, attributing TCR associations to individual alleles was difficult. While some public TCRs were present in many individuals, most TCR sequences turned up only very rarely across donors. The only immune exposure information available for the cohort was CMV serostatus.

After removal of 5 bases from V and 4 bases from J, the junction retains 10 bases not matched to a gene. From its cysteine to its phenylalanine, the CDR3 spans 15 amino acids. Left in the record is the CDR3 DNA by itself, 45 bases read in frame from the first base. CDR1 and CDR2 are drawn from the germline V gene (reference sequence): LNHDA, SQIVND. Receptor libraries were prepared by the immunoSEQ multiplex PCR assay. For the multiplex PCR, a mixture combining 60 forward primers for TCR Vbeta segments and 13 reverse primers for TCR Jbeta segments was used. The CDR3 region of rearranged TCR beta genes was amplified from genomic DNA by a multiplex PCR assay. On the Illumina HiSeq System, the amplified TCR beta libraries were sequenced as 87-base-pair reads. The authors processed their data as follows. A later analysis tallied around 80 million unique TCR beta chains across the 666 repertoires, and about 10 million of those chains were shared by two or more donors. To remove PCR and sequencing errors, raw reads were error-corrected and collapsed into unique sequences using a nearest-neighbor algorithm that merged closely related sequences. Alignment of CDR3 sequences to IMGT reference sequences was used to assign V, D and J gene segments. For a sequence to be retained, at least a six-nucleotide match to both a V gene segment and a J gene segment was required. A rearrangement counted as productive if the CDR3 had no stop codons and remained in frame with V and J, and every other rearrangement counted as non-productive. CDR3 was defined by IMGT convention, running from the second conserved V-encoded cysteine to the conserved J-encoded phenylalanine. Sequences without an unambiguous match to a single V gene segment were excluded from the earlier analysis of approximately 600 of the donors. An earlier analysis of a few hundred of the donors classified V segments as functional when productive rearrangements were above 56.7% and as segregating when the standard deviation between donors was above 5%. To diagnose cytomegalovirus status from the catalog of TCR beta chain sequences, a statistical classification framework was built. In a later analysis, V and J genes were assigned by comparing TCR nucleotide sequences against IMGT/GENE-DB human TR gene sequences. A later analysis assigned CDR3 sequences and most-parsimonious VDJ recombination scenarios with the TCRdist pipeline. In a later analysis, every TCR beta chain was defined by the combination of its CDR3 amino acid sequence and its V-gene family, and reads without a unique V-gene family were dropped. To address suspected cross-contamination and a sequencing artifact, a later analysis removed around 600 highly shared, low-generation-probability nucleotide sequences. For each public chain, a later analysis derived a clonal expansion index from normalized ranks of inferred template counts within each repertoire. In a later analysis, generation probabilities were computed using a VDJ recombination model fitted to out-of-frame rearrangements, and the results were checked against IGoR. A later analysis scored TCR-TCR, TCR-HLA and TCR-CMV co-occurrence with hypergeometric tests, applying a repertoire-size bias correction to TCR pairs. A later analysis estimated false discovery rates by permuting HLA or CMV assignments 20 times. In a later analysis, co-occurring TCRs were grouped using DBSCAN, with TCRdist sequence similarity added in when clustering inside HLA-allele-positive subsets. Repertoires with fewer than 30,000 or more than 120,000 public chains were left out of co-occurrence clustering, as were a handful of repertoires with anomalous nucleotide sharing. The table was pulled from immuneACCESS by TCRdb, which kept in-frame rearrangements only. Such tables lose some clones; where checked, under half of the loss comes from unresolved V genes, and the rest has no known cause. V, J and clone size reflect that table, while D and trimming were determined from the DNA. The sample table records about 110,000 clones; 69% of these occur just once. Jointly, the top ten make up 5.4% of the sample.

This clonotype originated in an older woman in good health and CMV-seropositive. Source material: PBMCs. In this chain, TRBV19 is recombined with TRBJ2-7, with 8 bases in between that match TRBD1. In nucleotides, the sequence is TGTGCCAGTAGTCCGTTGACAGGGGCAAGGTACGAGCAGTACTTC. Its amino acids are CASSPLTGARYEQYF.